The 19 T cell receptor beta chains listed next were all sequenced from one sample in a study of shared clonotypes between healthy human individuals. Sequenced by immunoSEQ multiplex PCR; TCRdb stores in-frame clones only, minus some. Here the sample spans approximately 2.4 million clones, 90% to 97% being singletons. What was sequenced was naive CD4+ T cells sorted from blood. Indicated subset: CD45RA+ positively selected. Every receptor here comes from a man between 18 and 29 years old in good health.

The chain joins TRBV11-3 to TRBJ2-5; D unresolved. The V end lost 0 bases, the J end lost 1 base, and 9 bases lay between the germline ends. Germline CDR1 and CDR2: SGHNT and YENEEA. The length of the CDR3 is 15 residues. The CDR3 region is CASSLDPRSQETQYF. CDR3 sequence (DNA): TGTGCCAGCAGCTTAGATCCGCGGAGCCAAGAGACCCAGTACTTC.

This clone was detected once. This chain links TRBV5-1 with TRBJ1-1; D might be TRBD1 (6 bases). With 2 bases removed from V and 1 base from J, the gap between germline ends came to 12 bases. Germline CDR1 is SGHRS and CDR2 is YFSETQ. There are 15 residues in the CDR3. This CDR3 is CASSLQGPSNTEAFF. The CDR3 DNA reads TGCGCCAGCAGCTTACAGGGCCCCTCGAACACTGAAGCTTTCTTT.

This clone appeared a single time. CDR3 sequence (DNA): TGCGCCAGCAGTCCGGGAGGGGGCTGGGTTGCTTCGGAGACCCAGTACTTC. Protein: CASSPGGGWVASETQYF. J is TRBJ2-5 and V is TRBV5-1, with D possibly being TRBD2 (8 bases). CDR3 length: 17 residues. V gave up 5 bases and J gave up 5 bases, with 25 bases separating them. CDR1 and CDR2 from the germline V gene are SGHRS and YFSETQ.

This chain's CDR3 is CASSARGQPYEQYF. For the CDR3, the DNA is TGTGCCAGCAGTGCGAGAGGACAGCCCTACGAGCAGTACTTC. V and J are TRBV25-1 and TRBJ2-7; tentatively, D is TRBD1 (6 bases). The CDR3 loop spans 14 amino acids. Germline V gene lookup returns CDR1 MGHDK and CDR2 SYGVNS. V was pared by 4 bases and J by 2 bases, with 12 bases between.

The chain employs TRBV10-3 and TRBJ1-2; D gene unclear. The CDR3 consists of 15 residues. Trimming removed 2 bases from V and 8 bases from J, with 18 bases in between. Germline values: CDR1 ENHRY, CDR2 SYGVKD. CDR3 in amino acids: CAISEPGQNVGGYTF. The CDR3 DNA sequence: TGTGCCATCAGTGAGCCTGGCCAGAATGTTGGAGGCTACACCTTC.

J is TRBJ2-5 and V is TRBV5-1; D remains ambiguous. Germline CDR1 reads SGHRS; CDR2 reads YFSETQ. The CDR3 loop spans 13 amino acids. V gave up 0 bases and J gave up 4 bases, with 7 bases separating them. CDR3: CASSLALTETQYF. The CDR3 bases are TGCGCCAGCAGCTTGGCCCTGACAGAGACCCAGTACTTC.

Worth noting for this clone: This sample includes further DNA sequences coding for the same CDR3. The chain has TRBV5-1 and TRBJ2-3; unclear D gene. The CDR3 contains 13 residues. V gave up 0 bases and J gave up 3 bases, with 5 bases separating them. Per germline, CDR1 SGHRS and CDR2 YFSETQ. The CDR3 DNA follows: TGCGCCAGCAGCTTGGGTACGACAGATACGCAGTATTTT. As protein: CASSLGTTDTQYF.

V gene TRBV5-6 combines with J gene TRBJ2-5; D could derive from TRBD1 or TRBD2 (6 bases each). The CDR3 is made up of 16 amino acids. The germline gives CDR1 SGHDT, CDR2 YYEEEE. Trimming removed 2 bases from V and 2 bases from J, with 16 bases in between. CDR3 in amino acids: CASSLGGRGLQETQYF. The CDR3 nucleotides read TGTGCCAGCAGCTTAGGAGGCCGGGGGCTACAAGAGACCCAGTACTTC.

The chain recombines TRBV5-6 with TRBJ1-5; no reliable D call. V lost 2 bases to trimming and J lost 0 bases, with 9 bases between them. Per the germline V gene, CDR1 is SGHDT and CDR2 is YYEEEE. The length of the CDR3 is 15 residues. CDR3 region: CASSFFKNSNQPQHF. For the CDR3, the DNA is TGTGCCAGCAGCTTTTTCAAAAATAGCAATCAGCCCCAGCATTTT.

This chain connects TRBV27 to TRBJ2-5; D is ambiguous. This CDR3 spans 12 amino acids. V was shortened by 6 bases and J by 4 bases, with 9 bases between the two germline ends. Germline CDR1 is MNHEY and CDR2 is SMNVEV (reference sequence). The CDR3 coding sequence is TGTGCCAGCAGCTCGGGTGGAGAGACCCAGTACTTC. It yields the protein CASSSGGETQYF.

The J gene is TRBJ2-2, the V gene TRBV7-9; TRBD2 agrees at 8 bases. V gave up 5 bases and J gave up 3 bases; unmatched junction bases: 11. The germline gives CDR1 SEHNR, CDR2 FQNEAQ (reference sequence). This CDR3 is built from 17 residues. In DNA form, the CDR3 reads TGTGCCAGCAGCCCACGGTATCGGGGGGGCGACACCGGGGAGCTGTTTTTT. It codes for CASSPRYRGGDTGELFF.

The V gene is TRBV5-1, the J gene TRBJ2-1, with D possibly TRBD1 on 5 matching bases. Germline V gene data show CDR1 as SGHRS and CDR2 as YFSETQ. The CDR3 totals 13 residues. V was cut by 4 bases and J by 9 bases, with 14 bases left in between. The CDR3 coding sequence is TGCGCCAGCAGCCGTCCCCAGGGCGGTGAGCAGTTCTTC. Its translation is CASSRPQGGEQFF. The complete variable domain, with remaining parts taken from reference TRBV5-1 and TRBJ2-1, reads KAGVTQTPRYLIKTRGQQVTLSCSPISGHRSVSWYQQTPGQGLQFLFEYFSETQRNKGNFPGRFSGRQFSNSRSEMNVSTLELGDSALYLCASSRPQGGEQFFGPGTRLTVL.

V is TRBV5-6 and J is TRBJ1-6; D remains ambiguous. From germline, CDR1 is SGHDT and CDR2 YYEEEE. V dropped 2 bases and J dropped 10 bases, with 10 bases sitting between them. The CDR3 extends over 13 amino acids. The CDR3 DNA sequence: TGTGCCAGCAGCTTCTACAGTGGATCACCCCTCCACTTT. It codes for CASSFYSGSPLHF.

The genes are TRBV12-2 and TRBJ2-7; no DNA check was done on the table's D call, TRBD2. TRBV12-2 is termed a pseudogene. The CDR3 contains 16 residues. CDR3 residues: CASRLGASGEKNEQYF. The CDR3 DNA is TGTGCAAGTCGCTTAGGGGCTAGCGGGGAAAAAAACGAGCAGTACTTC.

The chain has TRBV2 and TRBJ2-7, with 11 bases aligning to TRBD2. The CDR3 runs to 14 residues. CDR1 is SNHLY, CDR2 FYNNEI, per germline. The trim removed 9 bases at V and 2 bases at J, leaving 6 bases unmatched. CDR3 sequence reads: CASLTSGKPYEQYF. For the CDR3, the DNA is TGTGCCAGTTTGACTAGCGGGAAACCCTACGAGCAGTACTTC.

The chain has TRBV27 and TRBJ2-7; no definite D call. Trimming stripped 5 bases from V and 6 bases from J, with 17 bases between. Per germline, CDR1 MNHEY and CDR2 SMNVEV (reference sequence). The CDR3 consists of 14 residues. The CDR3 protein is CASSLYSGVVEQYF. CDR3 DNA: TGTGCCAGCAGTCTTTACAGTGGAGTGGTCGAGCAGTACTTC.

The chain carries TRBV6-5 and TRBJ1-2, with D possibly matching TRBD1 (5 bases). CDR3 length equals 12 residues. From germline, CDR1 is MNHEY and CDR2 SVGAGI. The ends were cut back, 5 bases at V and 7 bases at J, with 11 bases in the middle. This CDR3 is CASSLLGVGYTF. The DNA for the CDR3 is TGTGCCAGCAGTCTACTGGGGGTTGGCTACACCTTC.

The chain employs TRBV19 and TRBJ2-2, with 12 bases fitting TRBD2. V shed 4 bases and J 0 bases; nucleotides not matched to a gene: 6. The CDR3 consists of 18 residues. Looked up from germline, CDR1 is LNHDA and CDR2 is SQIVND (reference sequence). The CDR3 loop reads CASSTRLAGAANTGELFF. In DNA form, the CDR3 reads TGTGCCAGTAGTACCCGACTAGCGGGAGCCGCGAACACCGGGGAGCTGTTTTTT.

The CDR3 loop is CASSDRGQGLLSFSPLHF. CDR3 coding DNA: TGTGCCAGCAGTGATAGAGGTCAGGGCTTATTATCGTTCTCACCCCTCCACTTT. V usage is TRBV2 and J usage is TRBJ1-6, with a weak D call TRBD1 (5 bases). Germline V gene lookup returns CDR1 SNHLY and CDR2 FYNNEI. V gave up 3 bases and J gave up 10 bases, with 25 bases separating them. The CDR3 extends over 18 amino acids.